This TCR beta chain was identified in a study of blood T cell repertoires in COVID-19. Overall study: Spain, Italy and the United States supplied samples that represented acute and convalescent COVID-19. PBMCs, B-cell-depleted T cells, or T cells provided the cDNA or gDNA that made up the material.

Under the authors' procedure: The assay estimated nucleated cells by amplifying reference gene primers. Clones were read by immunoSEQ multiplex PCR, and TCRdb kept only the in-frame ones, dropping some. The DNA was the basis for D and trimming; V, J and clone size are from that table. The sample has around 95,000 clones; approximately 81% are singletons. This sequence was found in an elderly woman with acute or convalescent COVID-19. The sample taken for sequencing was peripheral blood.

The CDR3 DNA reads as TGCGCCAGCCGGGGTAGCACAGATACGCAGTATTTT. This translates into CASRGSTDTQYF. V is TRBV5-1 and J is TRBJ2-3; D may be TRBD2 (5 bases). Germline V CDR1 and CDR2: SGHRS, YFSETQ. The CDR3 runs to 12 residues. Trimming took 7 bases from V and 0 from J, leaving 6 bases between them.